A single sample gave rise to the 30 T cell receptor beta chains below, sequenced in a study of cytomegalovirus exposure and HLA in healthy donors. Researchers ran the PCR with 60 Vbeta and 13 Jbeta primers. Data came from immunoSEQ multiplex PCR; TCRdb stores just in-frame clones and leaves some out. This table has about 130,000 clones, 76% appearing once. Sequenced: PBMCs. These receptors were obtained from a man aged 50 to 59 in good health and CMV-seronegative.

The chain recombines TRBV25-1 with TRBJ1-1, with 7 bases lining up with TRBD1. Germline V gives CDR1 MGHDK, CDR2 SYGVNS. CDR3 length equals 14 residues. Trimming cost V 5 bases and J 0 bases; bases outside gene matches: 3. CDR3 region: CASSPGTVNTEAFF. CDR3 nucleotide sequence: TGTGCCAGCAGTCCTGGGACAGTGAACACTGAAGCTTTCTTT.

This clone was counted only a few times. The V gene is TRBV29-1, the J gene TRBJ2-2; 11 bases fit TRBD1. Trimming cost V 7 bases and J 7 bases; bases outside gene matches: 5. Germline CDR1 reads SQVTM; CDR2 reads ANQGSEA. This CDR3 contains 13 residues. The CDR3 region is CSAGTGGNGELFF. The DNA for the CDR3 is TGCAGCGCCGGGACAGGGGGTAACGGGGAGCTGTTTTTT.

This clone has only one observation. The chain joins TRBV21-1 to TRBJ1-4; the table's D call, TRBD1, has no DNA check behind it. TRBV21-1 is tagged as a pseudogene. The CDR3 extends over 17 amino acids. The CDR3 here is CASSNKGTGETNEKLFF. DNA for the CDR3: TGTGCCAGCAGCAATAAAGGGACAGGAGAAACTAATGAAAAACTGTTTTTT.

This clone appeared a few times. The chain has TRBV4-1 and TRBJ2-7, with D possibly matching TRBD2 (5 bases). The CDR3 runs 14 residues. The germline CDR1 and CDR2 sequences are MGHRA and YSYEKL. V lost 4 bases to trimming and J lost 1 base, with 11 bases between them. This CDR3 is CASSRGLLSYEQYF. In DNA, the CDR3 is TGCGCCAGCAGCCGCGGACTTTTGTCCTACGAGCAGTACTTC.

This rearrangement joins TRBV6-5 to TRBJ1-1; 7 positions agree with TRBD1. The length of the CDR3 is 14 residues. CDR1 is MNHEY and CDR2 is SVGAGI in the germline V gene. Trimming at V came to 5 bases and at J to 4 bases, leaving 7 bases not matched to a gene. The CDR3 sequence is CASSRQGLSTEAFF. The CDR3 coding sequence is TGTGCCAGCAGTAGACAGGGATTGAGCACTGAAGCTTTCTTT.

The genes are TRBV6-5 and TRBJ2-3; 7 bases align to TRBD1. This CDR3 is built from 14 residues. In germline, CDR1 is MNHEY, CDR2 SVGAGI. V shed 6 bases, J shed 3 bases, and the junction held 6 bases outside the gene matches. The CDR3 is CASSPRGLTDTQYF. CDR3 sequence (DNA): TGTGCCAGCAGCCCAAGGGGGCTTACAGATACGCAGTATTTT.

This clone was counted a single time. This sequence joins TRBV4-2 and TRBJ1-4; D not resolved. This CDR3 spans 17 amino acids. V lost 0 bases and J lost 5, with 16 bases in between. Germline V gives CDR1 LGHNA, CDR2 YNFKEQ. CDR3 loop: CASSQDNTAGFNEKLFF. DNA of the CDR3: TGTGCCAGCAGCCAAGATAATACCGCGGGGTTCAATGAAAAACTGTTTTTT.

The genes are TRBV28 and TRBJ2-1, with 11 bases that match TRBD2. J was trimmed by 0 bases and V by 7 bases; bases with no gene match: 11. From germline, CDR1 is MDHEN and CDR2 SYDVKM. The CDR3 is 18 residues long. The CDR3 loop is CASTRRASGGSSYNEQFF. The CDR3 DNA is TGTGCCAGCACCCGTCGGGCTAGCGGGGGGAGCTCCTACAATGAGCAGTTCTTC.

This sequence joins TRBV2 and TRBJ1-1; TRBD1 matches at 7 bases. Germline assignment: CDR1 SNHLY and CDR2 FYNNEI. This CDR3 has 19 residues. Trimming removed 2 bases from V and 3 bases from J; junction bases left unmatched: 18. CDR3 in DNA: TGTGCCAGCAGTGAAAAGGGCAGGGGGTTCAGGATGCTTGACACTGAAGCTTTCTTT. It translates to CASSEKGRGFRMLDTEAFF.

This clone was counted once. This CDR3 reads CASSLEGAGIPREQYF. CDR3 coding DNA: TGTGCCAGCAGCTTAGAAGGGGCGGGAATCCCTCGCGAGCAGTACTTC. The genes are TRBV7-6 and TRBJ2-7, with TRBD2 as a possible D gene (6 bases). The CDR3 length is 16 residues. Trimming cost V 1 base and J 6 bases, with 19 bases left between them. Per the germline V gene, CDR1 is SGHVS and CDR2 is FNYEAQ.

The chain combines TRBV6-5 with TRBJ1-5; D is perhaps TRBD1 (6 bases). Per the germline V gene, CDR1 is MNHEY and CDR2 is SVGAGI. V was pared by 5 bases and J by 3 bases, with 8 bases between. The CDR3 is made up of 13 amino acids. The CDR3 here is CASSGDTNQPQHF. The CDR3 DNA reads as TGTGCCAGCAGTGGGGACACCAATCAGCCCCAGCATTTT.

This clone was seen a single time. This chain links TRBV4-1 with TRBJ1-5; D perhaps matches TRBD1 (6 bases). In germline, CDR1 is MGHRA, CDR2 YSYEKL. The CDR3 runs 14 residues. The ends were cut back, 4 bases at V and 0 bases at J, with 7 bases in the middle. Here the CDR3 DNA reads TGCGCCAGCAGCCTGGACAGTAGCAATCAGCCCCAGCATTTT. Amino acid sequence: CASSLDSSNQPQHF.

This clone was observed a few times. The gene calls are TRBV2 and TRBJ2-1; 9 bases fit TRBD2. Germline values: CDR1 SNHLY, CDR2 FYNNEI. The V segment lost 6 bases and the J segment 6 bases; nucleotides outside the gene matches: 15. CDR3 length equals 17 residues. CDR3 DNA: TGTGCCAGCAGCCCCCTTGGCGGACTAGCGCTTTTCAATGAGCAGTTCTTC. This gives the protein CASSPLGGLALFNEQFF. The full variable domain, with the rest looked up from reference TRBV2 and TRBJ2-1, is EPEVTQTPSHQVTQMGQEVILRCVPISNHLYFYWYRQILGQKVEFLVSFYNNEISEKSEIFDDQFSVERPDGSNFTLKIRSTKLEDSAMYFCASSPLGGLALFNEQFFGPGTRLTVL.

The chain employs TRBV7-2 and TRBJ1-3; 8 bases are a match to TRBD1. CDR1 and CDR2 from the germline V gene are SGHTA and FQGNSA. Trimming at V came to 1 base and at J to 11 bases, leaving 10 bases not matched to a gene. The CDR3 totals 15 residues. CDR3 coding DNA: TGTGCCAGCAGCTTAGTGGGCAGGGGGCGCAGTGCCATATATTTT. This translates into CASSLVGRGRSAIYF.

This chain joins TRBV6-1 and TRBJ2-7; 7 bases align to TRBD2. V was clipped by 7 bases and J by 3 bases; unmatched bases: 3. Germline V lookup: CDR1 MNHNS, CDR2 SASEGT. This CDR3 comprises 12 residues. CDR3: CASKGLFYEQYV. CDR3 DNA sequence: TGTGCCAGCAAGGGACTATTCTACGAGCAGTACGTC.

This clone was seen a few times. This chain links TRBV27 with TRBJ2-7; D gene ambiguous. Trimming cost V 10 bases and J 2 bases, with 15 bases left between them. The CDR3 runs to 13 residues. The germline gives CDR1 MNHEY, CDR2 SMNVEV (reference sequence). CDR3 sequence reads: CATGEAPAYEQYF. Written as DNA, the CDR3 is TGTGCCACCGGAGAGGCGCCGGCCTACGAGCAGTACTTC.

This sequence joins TRBV29-1 and TRBJ2-5, with D possibly being TRBD2 (6 bases). The CDR3 runs 13 residues. Between the trimmed V and J ends, which lost 4 bases and 2 bases, there was a span of 11 bases. Germline assignment: CDR1 SQVTM and CDR2 ANQGSEA. The CDR3 loop reads CSVGGEEQETQYF. As DNA, the CDR3 is TGCAGCGTTGGTGGGGAGGAACAAGAGACCCAGTACTTC.

This clone was seen a handful of times. The chain links TRBV9 to TRBJ2-3; D gene ambiguous. Trimming left V 4 bases short and J 1 base short, with 13 bases between. Germline CDR1 is SGDLS and CDR2 is YYNGEE. The CDR3 runs 15 residues. CDR3 DNA: TGTGCCAGCAGCCCAAGGCACAGCCGCACAGATACGCAGTATTTT. Amino acid sequence: CASSPRHSRTDTQYF.

DNA for the CDR3: TGTGCCAGCTCACCAGAAGCCAATCAGCCCCAGCATTTT. Translating gives CASSPEANQPQHF. The chain recombines TRBV18 with TRBJ1-5, with no clear D. The CDR3 contains 13 residues. The germline gives CDR1 KGHSH, CDR2 LQKENI. Trimming removed 2 bases from V and 3 bases from J, with 5 bases in between.

DNA of the CDR3: TGTGCCAGCAGCTCCCTACTATTACAGGGGGTGGATGGCTACACCTTC. Its translation is CASSSLLLQGVDGYTF. The V call is TRBV7-9, the J call TRBJ1-2; 8 bases are a match to TRBD1. V shed 4 bases and J 6 bases; nucleotides not matched to a gene: 13. There are 16 residues in the CDR3. Germline lookup yields CDR1 SEHNR and CDR2 FQNEAQ (reference sequence).

The chain carries TRBV11-2 and TRBJ1-3; 8 nucleotides match TRBD1. The CDR3 runs 13 residues. The ends lost 4 bases at V and 7 bases at J; junction bases unmatched: 3. Germline V gene lookup returns CDR1 SGHAT and CDR2 FQNNGV. The CDR3 coding sequence is TGTGCCAGCAGCTCAAGGACAGGGAACACCATATATTTT. As protein: CASSSRTGNTIYF.

The V call is TRBV5-1, the J call TRBJ1-4; D is ambiguous. The CDR3 contains 19 residues. Germline V lookup: CDR1 SGHRS, CDR2 YFSETQ. The germline V and J ends were trimmed by 1 base and 4 bases, with 23 bases remaining between them. This chain's CDR3 is CASSLPQMLGSTDNEKLFF. The CDR3 DNA sequence: TGCGCCAGCAGCTTGCCGCAAATGCTCGGGAGTACCGATAATGAAAAACTGTTTTTT.

CDR3 in amino acids: CASSLGDRFYEQYF. CDR3 bases: TGTGCCAGCAGCTTGGGGGACAGGTTCTACGAGCAGTACTTC. This chain connects TRBV5-4 to TRBJ2-7; 8 bases agree with TRBD1. This CDR3 has 14 residues. The germline V gene has CDR1 SGHNT and CDR2 YYREEE (reference sequence). V was pared by 0 bases and J by 3 bases, with 2 bases of the junction left unmatched.

This sequence joins TRBV4-2 and TRBJ2-1; D gene unclear. In germline, CDR1 is LGHNA, CDR2 YNFKEQ. V lost 4 bases and J lost 5, with 9 bases in between. The CDR3 runs 13 residues. In DNA form, the CDR3 reads TGTGCCAGCAGCCTACCTGGGCACAATGAGCAGTTCTTC. Translated, it gives CASSLPGHNEQFF.

This sequence joins TRBV7-2 and TRBJ1-5, with D perhaps TRBD1 (5 bases). This CDR3 contains 15 residues. The V gene lost 2 bases and the J gene lost 5 bases, with 13 bases spanning the gap. CDR1 and CDR2 from the germline V gene are SGHTA and FQGNSA. DNA of the CDR3: TGTGCCAGCAGCTTAAACGGGGGGTTGGATCAGCCCCAGCATTTT. This gives the protein CASSLNGGLDQPQHF. Supplemented by reference TRBV7-2 and TRBJ1-5, the full variable domain reads GAGVSQSPSNKVTEKGKDVELRCDPISGHTALYWYRQSLGQGLEFLIYFQGNSAPDKSGLPSDRFSAERTGGSVSTLTIQRTQQEDSAVYLCASSLNGGLDQPQHFGDGTRLSIL.

The chain has TRBV11-2 and TRBJ2-3, with no clear D. Germline V gene sequence: CDR1 SGHAT, CDR2 FQNNGV. V gave up 8 bases and J gave up 0 bases, with 15 bases separating them. This CDR3 spans 15 amino acids. The CDR3 sequence: CASSPRSGSTDTQYF. The CDR3 DNA sequence: TGTGCCAGCTCCCCAAGGTCAGGTAGCACAGATACGCAGTATTTT. The full variable domain, completed using reference TRBV11-2 and TRBJ2-3, is EAGVAQSPRYKIIEKRQSVAFWCNPISGHATLYWYQQILGQGPKLLIQFQNNGVVDDSQLPKDRFSAERLKGVDSTLKIQPAKLEDSAVYLCASSPRSGSTDTQYFGPGTRLTVL.

This clone was observed a handful of times. The V gene is TRBV15, the J gene TRBJ1-2, with 8 bases aligning to TRBD1. The CDR3 loop spans 12 amino acids. Losses at the gene ends were 4 bases for V and 8 bases for J; bases not matched to a gene: 3. Germline assignment: CDR1 LNHNV and CDR2 YYDKDF (reference sequence). This chain's CDR3 is CATSKRQGGYTF. The CDR3 bases are TGTGCCACCAGCAAGAGACAGGGGGGCTACACCTTC.

This chain joins TRBV18 and TRBJ2-2; TRBD1 matches at 7 bases. V lost 3 bases and J lost 1; bases outside the gene matches: 5. The germline gives CDR1 KGHSH, CDR2 LQKENI. The CDR3 length is 16 residues. For the CDR3, the DNA is TGTGCCAGCTCACCTTTTAACAGGGGGAACACCGGGGAGCTGTTTTTT. Translating gives CASSPFNRGNTGELFF.

V gene TRBV6-1 combines with J gene TRBJ1-1, with no clear D. The CDR3 is 13 residues long. V lost 2 bases, J lost 5 bases, and 9 bases lay in between. Germline-derived CDR1 and CDR2 are MNHNS and SASEGT. For the CDR3, the DNA is TGTGCCAGCAGTGAACGGGTGTTGACTGAAGCTTTCTTT. The encoded protein is CASSERVLTEAFF.

This clone was counted only a few times. The rearrangement links TRBV28 to TRBJ2-2; 10 bases are a match to TRBD1. Unmatched junction bases numbered 3, after V lost 6 bases and J lost 5 bases. CDR1 MDHEN and CDR2 SYDVKM come from the germline V gene. The CDR3 extends over 14 amino acids. In DNA, the CDR3 is TGTGCCAGCAGCGGGACAGGGGAGACCGGGGAGCTGTTTTTT. Protein sequence: CASSGTGETGELFF.